This T cell receptor (beta chain) was profiled in a study of T cell responses to AZD1222 COVID-19 vaccine (dated by TCRdb to about 2021). Background on the whole study: TCR sequencing was performed for approximately 240 trial participants, of whom 200 to 220 were given two doses of AZD1222 and approximately 25 were given two doses of MenACWY control vaccine. Trial participants were enrolled by age into subgroups of 18-55, 56-69 and 70-plus years, and about 150, 27 and 61 TCR-sequenced participants, respectively, were included in these subgroups. The full study reports these points: Because no day 14 peak-response samples were available, the repertoires could be characterized only after the peak T cell response. Most participants were white British and females outnumbered males, and the authors suggested that clonal diversity may have been underestimated. Epitopes outside the regions mutated in the B.1.351 and B.1.1.7 variants were reportedly recognized by nearly half of the unique spike-specific TCRs. The vaccine-associated CD4 TCRs covered the entire spike protein, and the dominant responses fell in regions 160-218 and 743-854. The 56-69-year group was small, and its depth increase did not reach significance, likely because of low power. Conclusions about previously exposed vaccinees are limited because only six or seven AZD1222 recipients were SARS-CoV-2 seropositive at baseline. After two AZD1222 doses, both the breadth and the depth of spike-specific TCRs were significantly higher than at day 0 and than in MenACWY recipients.

Interpreted using the paper, the time point label stands for: baseline before first vaccination. This sample's treatment or condition label indicates: meningococcal conjugate vaccine given as trial control. Vaccinee samples were obtained from the UK trials COV001 and COV002, which included a single-blind randomized controlled phase 2/3 trial of AZD1222 (ChAdOx1 nCoV-19) in healthy adults. Trial participant PBMC samples were collected at day 0 and day 28 after the second dose for TCRbeta chain sequencing. The germline V gene gives CDR1 as SGHRS and CDR2 as YFSETQ. V sheds 1 base and J sheds 4 bases, leaving 2 bases between their ends. Inclusive of the bounding cysteine and phenylalanine, the CDR3 is 11 residues long. Only the CDR3 portion is preserved as DNA: 33 bases, with reading frame beginning at the first base. A note on this clone: Its cognate antigen has yet to be identified. No per-base quality is available; no much larger clone lies one base away.

The CDR3 regions of human TCRbeta chains were analyzed by immunosequencing. As for the authors' bioinformatics: Repertoire TCRs were checked for matches against a reference library of SARS-CoV-2-specific TCRs that had been generated using the MIRA antigen-specificity platform. Breadth meant the fraction of unique TCRs that were SARS-CoV-2-associated, whereas depth meant the fraction of total T cells that were SARS-CoV-2-associated. Using the MIRA data, each spike-specific TCR was assigned both to the spike region to which the TCR was reactive and to a CD4 or CD8 class. Log10-transformed breadth and depth values were compared by one-way ANOVA with Sidak's multiple comparisons tests. TCRdb stores this immuneACCESS table with in-frame sequences only. Part of the clones is absent; in the studies checked, under half of the shortfall reflects unresolved V genes, and no reason is known for the rest. The DNA was the basis for D and trimming; V, J and clone size are from that table. This sample gives 130,000 to 150,000 clones in total; around 90% of them show up just once. The top ten clonotypes cover approximately 3% of the sample.

The source is an adult in good health. Sequencing used peripheral blood, obtained on day 0 of MenACWY control vaccination. Rearrangement joined TRBV5-1 to TRBJ2-5, with the D gene uncertain. The bases read TGCGCCAGCAGCTTGTTAGAGACCCAGTACTTC. Its protein product is CASSLLETQYF. Here the CDR3 is joined to the reference TRBV5-1 and TRBJ2-5 genes, and the full variable domain is: KAGVTQTPRYLIKTRGQQVTLSCSPISGHRSVSWYQQTPGQGLQFLFEYFSETQRNKGNFPGRFSGRQFSNSRSEMNVSTLELGDSALYLCASSLLETQYFGPGTRLLVL.